Listed below are T cell receptor beta chains from one sample, sequenced in a study of blood T cell repertoires in COVID-19. Here immunoSEQ multiplex PCR was the method, and the copy in TCRdb shows in-frame clones only, minus some. The profile shows 60,000 to 85,000 clones, roughly nine tenths of them singletons. Sequenced material: peripheral blood. These receptor sequences come from a man aged 45-60 years with active COVID-19. Both conserved end residues are part of each CDR3. The D gene is left open where the match is weak. Part of the rows lack a size; the others show once, few, many or a class for expanded clones.

15	-	-	TRBV7-2	TRBJ1-1	CASSLPGGRSTEAFF	TGTGCCAGCAGTCTACCTGGGGGCCGGAGCACTGAAGCTTTCTTT
14	-	-	TRBV7-2	TRBJ1-2	CASSSPGANYGYTF	TGTGCCAGCAGCTCCCCAGGGGCTAACTATGGCTACACCTTC
17	TRBD2	-	TRBV5-4	TRBJ2-1	CASSLVLRETVNNEQFF	TGTGCCAGCAGCTTGGTGCTGCGGGAGACAGTCAACAATGAGCAGTTCTTC
12	-	-	TRBV6-1	TRBJ1-1	CASSDMSTEAFF	TGTGCCAGCAGTGACATGAGTACTGAAGCTTTCTTT
17	TRBD2	-	TRBV4-3	TRBJ2-3	CASSQDPSAGGRDTQYF	TGCGCCAGCAGCCAAGATCCCTCGGCGGGGGGGAGAGATACGCAGTATTTT
15	TRBD2	-	TRBV6-6	TRBJ2-3	CASSSGTSGKDTQYF	TGTGCCAGCAGTTCAGGGACTAGCGGGAAAGATACGCAGTATTTT
16	-	-	TRBV11-3	TRBJ2-7	CASSLVFWSRPYEQYF	TGTGCCAGCAGCTTAGTGTTTTGGAGCCGTCCCTACGAGCAGTACTTC
13	-	-	TRBV7-2	TRBJ2-7	CASSLVPVYEQYF	TGTGCCAGCAGCTTAGTGCCGGTCTACGAGCAGTACTTC
19	-	-	TRBV20-1	TRBJ2-1	CSASVGPLAPEAKYNEQFF	TGCAGTGCTAGTGTTGGGCCTCTAGCGCCTGAAGCAAAATACAATGAGCAGTTCTTC
14	TRBD2	-	TRBV6-5	TRBJ2-5	CASRTGGPGETQYF	TGTGCCAGCAGAACGGGGGGGCCTGGGGAGACCCAGTACTTC
14	-	-	TRBV5-1	TRBJ1-2	CASSLGDFSYGYTF	TGCGCCAGCAGCTTAGGGGATTTCAGCTATGGCTACACCTTC
15	-	-	TRBV7-3	TRBJ2-7	CASSLNADKAYEQYF	TGTGCCAGCAGCTTAAACGCGGACAAAGCCTACGAGCAGTACTTC
15	TRBD1	-	TRBV10-3	TRBJ2-7	CAIREGDRGTYEQYF	TGTGCCATCAGGGAGGGGGACAGGGGGACCTACGAGCAGTACTTC
14	TRBD1	-	TRBV9	TRBJ2-5	CASTSGTGEETQYF	TGTGCCAGCACTTCCGGGACAGGGGAAGAGACCCAGTACTTC
15	-	-	TRBV5-4	TRBJ2-7	CASSLGVSGTYEQYF	TGTGCCAGCAGCTTGGGAGTATCCGGGACCTACGAGCAGTACTTC
14	-	-	TRBV19	TRBJ1-4	CASRPGGWDEKLFF	TGTGCCAGTAGACCGGGGGGATGGGATGAAAAACTGTTTTTT
17	TRBD2	-	TRBV7-2	TRBJ2-3	CASSLVGTSGSTDTQYF	TGTGCCAGCAGCTTAGTCGGGACTAGCGGTAGCACAGATACGCAGTATTTT
15	-	-	TRBV5-1	TRBJ1-2	CASSLGAGGSSGYTF	TGCGCCAGCAGCTTGGGCGCGGGTGGCTCTTCTGGCTACACCTTC
14	-	few	TRBV3-1/TRBV3-2	TRBJ2-1	CASSQFILAHEQFF	TGTGCCAGCAGCCAATTTATACTAGCCCATGAGCAGTTCTTC
15	TRBD1	medium-sized	TRBV4-3	TRBJ1-5	CASSPGQGAYQPQHF	TGCGCCAGCAGCCCGGGACAGGGGGCTTATCAGCCCCAGCATTTT
13	-	-	TRBV28	TRBJ2-5	CASSYRDQETQYF	TGTGCCAGCAGTTACAGGGACCAAGAGACCCAGTACTTC
16	-	-	TRBV19	TRBJ2-6	CASSIIPVTGANVLTF	TGTGCCAGTAGTATTATCCCAGTGACTGGGGCCAACGTCCTGACTTTC
14	TRBD2	-	TRBV10-3	TRBJ2-3	CAISGGGRTDTQYF	TGTGCCATCAGTGGGGGCGGGAGGACAGATACGCAGTATTTT
15	-	-	TRBV11-2	TRBJ1-1	CASSPQGQLNTEAFF	TGTGCCAGCAGCCCCCAGGGGCAACTGAACACTGAAGCTTTCTTT
16	-	-	TRBV27	TRBJ2-7	CASSLSGGWEAHEQYF	TGTGCCAGCAGTTTATCGGGCGGGTGGGAGGCCCACGAGCAGTACTTC
13	-	-	TRBV6-5	TRBJ1-1	CASSYEQNTEAFF	TGTGCCAGCAGTTACGAACAGAACACTGAAGCTTTCTTT
17	TRBD1	-	TRBV15	TRBJ2-2	CATSRGTGASDTGELFF	TGTGCCACCAGCAGAGGGACAGGGGCGTCAGACACCGGGGAGCTGTTTTTT
16	-	-	TRBV4-3	TRBJ2-1	CASSQDRPSPPGEQFF	TGCGCCAGCAGCCAAGACCGACCTTCCCCGCCGGGTGAGCAGTTCTTC
12	-	once	TRBV12-3/TRBV12-4	TRBJ1-1	CASRKRGNEVFF	TGTGCCAGCAGAAAACGGGGGAATGAAGTTTTCTTT
16	TRBD2	-	TRBV24-1	TRBJ2-1	CATSDLGTSGIDEQFF	TGTGCCACCAGTGATTTGGGGACTAGCGGGATCGATGAGCAGTTCTTC
14	-	-	TRBV7-8	TRBJ1-2	CASSFTRDGYGYTF	TGTGCCAGCAGCTTTACTAGAGATGGCTATGGCTACACCTTC
18	-	few	TRBV9	TRBJ2-1	CASSVDGLPGVTYNEQFF	TGTGCCAGCAGCGTAGATGGCCTACCAGGGGTTACCTACAATGAGCAGTTCTTC
17	TRBD1	-	TRBV5-6	TRBJ1-2	CASSLGGQEGRRGGYTF	TGTGCCAGCAGCTTGGGGGGACAGGAGGGCCGGCGTGGTGGCTACACCTTC
15	TRBD1	-	TRBV9	TRBJ2-7	CASSPRGLSTYEQYF	TGTGCCAGCAGCCCCAGGGGGCTGTCTACCTACGAGCAGTACTTC
14	-	once	TRBV11-3	TRBJ1-1	CASSSTGTNTEAFF	TGTGCCAGCAGCTCCACAGGGACGAATACTGAAGCTTTCTTT
13	TRBD1	-	TRBV19	TRBJ2-7	CASSRGQGVEQYF	TGTGCCAGTAGTAGGGGGCAGGGGGTAGAGCAGTACTTC
15	-	-	TRBV6-4	TRBJ2-7	CASSPKAGSSYEQYF	TGTGCCAGCAGCCCCAAGGCGGGGAGCTCCTACGAGCAGTACTTC
13	-	-	TRBV29-1	TRBJ1-2	CSVDGGKGYGYTF	TGCAGCGTTGACGGGGGTAAGGGGTATGGCTACACCTTC
13	TRBD1	-	TRBV5-4	TRBJ2-5	CASSGTAQETQYF	TGTGCCAGCAGCGGGACAGCCCAAGAGACCCAGTACTTC
16	TRBD2	-	TRBV2	TRBJ2-3	CASSEGLAGYTDTQYF	TGTGCCAGCAGTGAAGGCCTAGCGGGGTACACAGATACGCAGTATTTT